Below, 5 T cell receptor beta chains from the same sample are listed, as sequenced in a study of shared clonotypes between healthy human individuals. Naive CD8 isolation took CD45RO-negative cells positively selected for CCR7 and excluded terminally differentiated effector memory CD45RA+ cells. This table comes from immunoSEQ multiplex PCR, and its TCRdb copy is limited to in-frame clones, with some not included. Of some 2 million clones listed, around 96% are singletons. Sequenced: naive CD8+ T cells sorted from blood. The receptors come from a man aged 18 to 29 in good health.

V is TRBV9 and J is TRBJ2-1; TRBD1 agrees at 8 bases. V was pared by 4 bases and J by 3 bases, with 3 bases of the junction left unmatched. Germline assignment: CDR1 SGDLS and CDR2 YYNGEE. This CDR3 is 14 amino acids long. CDR3 coding DNA: TGTGCCAGCAGCTTGGACAGGGACTACAATGAGCAGTTCTTC. Its translation is CASSLDRDYNEQFF.

The chain is built from TRBV30 and TRBJ2-2; D remains unclear. The germline V gene encodes CDR1 GTSNPN and CDR2 SVGIG (reference sequence). Trimming left V 5 bases short and J 1 base short, with 5 bases between. The CDR3 has 12 amino acids. This CDR3 reads CAWVQNTGELFF. The CDR3 region has the DNA TGTGCCTGGGTACAGAACACCGGGGAGCTGTTTTTT.

Turning to this clone: Other DNA sequences within the sample encode an identical CDR3. The chain carries TRBV30 and TRBJ2-7; 9 nucleotides align to TRBD1. The CDR3 is 13 amino acids. CDR1 GTSNPN and CDR2 SVGIG come from the germline V gene (reference sequence). The junction had 5 bases not matched to a gene; V was cut back by 6 bases and J by 2 bases. CDR3 coding DNA: TGTGCCTGCTCCGGGACAGGGCCCTACGAGCAGTACTTC. Translated, it gives CACSGTGPYEQYF.

CDR3 region: CASTPASGSFNEQYF. The DNA for the CDR3 is TGTGCCAGTACCCCAGCTAGCGGGAGTTTTAACGAGCAGTACTTC. V and J are TRBV19 and TRBJ2-7; 10 nucleotides line up with TRBD2. Germline CDR1 reads LNHDA; CDR2 reads SQIVND (reference sequence). V trimming: 7 bases; J trimming: 5 bases; junction bases outside the gene matches: 11. The CDR3 has 15 amino acids.

This chain links TRBV10-1 with TRBJ2-7; the D gene is possibly TRBD1 (6 bases). V was shortened by 4 bases and J by 7 bases, with 17 bases between the two germline ends. This CDR3 spans 14 amino acids. Per the germline V gene, CDR1 is WNHNN and CDR2 is SYGVQD (reference sequence). The CDR3 region has the DNA TGCGCCAGCAGTGGAACAAAGACAGGAAATGAGCAGTACTTC. It specifies CASSGTKTGNEQYF.